The present T cell receptor (beta chain) was sequenced within a study of control samples from healthy donors and cancer patients. TCRdb keeps only in-frame clones here, not all; method: immunoSEQ multiplex PCR. The table has around 200,000 clones, roughly 91% seen once. The germline CDR1 and CDR2 sequences are LGHNA and YSLEER. Trimming removed 0 bases from V and 1 base from J, with 13 bases in between. The CDR3 covers 17 residues. This chain connects TRBV4-3 to TRBJ1-5; a weak D match, TRBD1 (5 bases). The sample was blood. This clonotype was obtained from a woman in her 30s in good health. The CDR3 DNA is TGCGCCAGCAGCCAAGATCTCCAGGGTGGAAGCAATCAGCCCCAGCATTTT. The encoded protein is CASSQDLQGGSNQPQHF.